Sequencing of this T cell receptor beta chain was carried out in a study of T-cell reconstitution after alpha-beta-depleted transplantation in children. With V trimmed by 4 bases and J by 3 bases, 13 bases remained unmatched. CDR1 and CDR2 (germline): SGHAT, FQDESV (reference sequence). The CDR3 runs to 19 residues. Researchers prepared the TCRbeta library using unique molecular identifiers, the study reports. TCRdb redid the calling of the PCR reads with MiXCR, one entry per CDR3 protein. Among some 500,000 distinct CDR3 sequences listed, roughly 18% were seen once. This receptor was taken from a human donor who donated a stem cell graft to a child with acute lymphoblastic leukemia. The genes are TRBV11-1 and TRBJ1-5, with 12 bases matching TRBD1. The sequenced sample was PBMCs from the stem cell graft donor, obtained from the stem cell graft. CDR3 residues: CASSSTLSGTGGYNQPQHF. Written as DNA, the CDR3 is TGTGCCAGCAGCTCAACGTTATCCGGGACAGGGGGCTACAATCAGCCCCAGCATTTT.